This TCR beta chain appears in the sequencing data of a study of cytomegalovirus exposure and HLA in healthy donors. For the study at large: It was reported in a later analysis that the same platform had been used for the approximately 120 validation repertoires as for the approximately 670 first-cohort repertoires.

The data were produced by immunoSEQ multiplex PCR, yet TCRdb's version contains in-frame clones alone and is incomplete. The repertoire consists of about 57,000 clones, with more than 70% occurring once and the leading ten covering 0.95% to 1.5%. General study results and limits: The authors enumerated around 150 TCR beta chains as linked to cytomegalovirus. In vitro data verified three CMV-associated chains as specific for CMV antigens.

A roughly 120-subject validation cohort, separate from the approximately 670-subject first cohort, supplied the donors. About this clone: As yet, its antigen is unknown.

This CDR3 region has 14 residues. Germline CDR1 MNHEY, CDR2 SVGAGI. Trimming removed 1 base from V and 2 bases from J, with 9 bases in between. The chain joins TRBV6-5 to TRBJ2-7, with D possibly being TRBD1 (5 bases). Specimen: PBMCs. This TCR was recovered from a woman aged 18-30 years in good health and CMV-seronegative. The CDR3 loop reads CASSYLSRAYEQYF. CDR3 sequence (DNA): TGTGCCAGCAGTTACTTGTCCAGGGCCTACGAGCAGTACTTC.